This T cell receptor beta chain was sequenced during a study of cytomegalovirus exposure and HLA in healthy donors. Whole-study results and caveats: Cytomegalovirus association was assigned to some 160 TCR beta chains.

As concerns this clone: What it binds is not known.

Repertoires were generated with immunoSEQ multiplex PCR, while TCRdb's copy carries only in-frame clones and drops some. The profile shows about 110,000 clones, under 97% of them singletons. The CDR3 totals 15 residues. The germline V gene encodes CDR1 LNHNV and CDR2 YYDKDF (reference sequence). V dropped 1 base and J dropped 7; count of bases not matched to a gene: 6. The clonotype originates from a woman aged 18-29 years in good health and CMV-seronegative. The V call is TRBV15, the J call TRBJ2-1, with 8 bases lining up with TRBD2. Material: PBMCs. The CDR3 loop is CATSRAGGPGNEQFF. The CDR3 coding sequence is TGTGCCACCAGCAGAGCGGGGGGGCCCGGTAATGAGCAGTTCTTC. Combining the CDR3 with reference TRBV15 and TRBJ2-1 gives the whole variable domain DAMVIQNPRYQVTQFGKPVTLSCSQTLNHNVMYWYQQKSSQAPKLLFHYYDKDFNNEADTPDNFQSRRPNTSFCFLDIRSPGLGDTAMYLCATSRAGGPGNEQFFGPGTRLTVL.